Shown below are 6 T cell receptor beta chains from a single sample sequenced in a study of PD-1 blockade in classical Hodgkin lymphoma. Only in-frame clones appear in the TCRdb table, and some are missing; sequencing was by immunoSEQ multiplex PCR. The table records 12,000 to 15,000 clones, roughly nine tenths of them present only once. The time point was: newly diagnosed, previously untreated cHL patient sample. Thawed PBMCs were subjected to magnetic negative selection, which yielded isolated CD8+ T cells. The specimen sequenced was CD8+ T cells from blood. The receptors were sampled from a human donor with classical Hodgkin lymphoma.

The chain couples TRBV19 to TRBJ1-1; D unresolved. Trimming took 5 bases from V and 7 from J, leaving 8 bases between them. The CDR3 spans 11 residues. Germline CDR1 and CDR2: LNHDA and SQIVND (reference sequence). The CDR3 DNA follows: TGTGCCAGTAGTTCGGGAATTGAAGCTTTCTTT. Translating gives CASSSGIEAFF.

The V call is TRBV13, the J call TRBJ2-1; 7 nucleotides match TRBD2. The CDR3 spans 12 residues. The V gene end was trimmed by 7 bases and the J gene end by 8 bases; junction bases not matched to a gene: 5. Germline loops: CDR1 PRHDT, CDR2 FYEKMQ (reference sequence). CDR3: CASTLGGDEQFF. CDR3 nucleotides: TGTGCCAGCACCCTGGGGGGGGATGAGCAGTTCTTC.

This clone was recorded only once. The rearrangement links TRBV6-5 to TRBJ2-1; 14 bases agree with TRBD2. The CDR3 covers 15 residues. Per the germline V gene, CDR1 is MNHEY and CDR2 is SVGAGI. Germline trimming cut 6 bases from V and 6 bases from J; bases unmatched to any gene: 4. CDR3 loop: CASSLGLAGANEQFF. The CDR3 bases are TGTGCCAGCAGCCTGGGACTAGCGGGAGCCAATGAGCAGTTCTTC.

CDR3 sequence (DNA): TGCGCCAGCAGCAACAGTGGGGCAGGCGATTGGAACACCGGGGAGCTGTTTTTT. It specifies CASSNSGAGDWNTGELFF. The chain uses TRBV4-1 and TRBJ2-2, with a weak D call TRBD1 (5 bases). CDR1 MGHRA and CDR2 YSYEKL come from the germline V gene. This CDR3 spans 18 amino acids. Trimming left V 5 bases short and J 1 base short, with 20 bases between.

The chain uses TRBV6-1 and TRBJ1-1; a possible D gene is TRBD1 (5 bases). Germline assignment: CDR1 MNHNS and CDR2 SASEGT. V lost 7 bases and J lost 7, with 13 bases in between. The CDR3 consists of 12 residues. CDR3 sequence: CASIGTAGEAFF. The CDR3 bases are TGTGCCAGCATCGGGACTGCGGGTGAAGCTTTCTTT.

This clone was seen a handful of times. The CDR3 nucleotides are TGTGCCATCAGCCGACAGGGGGATCAGCCCCAGCATTTT. Encoded protein: CAISRQGDQPQHF. V is TRBV10-3 and J is TRBJ1-5, with 9 bases identical to TRBD1. From germline, CDR1 is ENHRY and CDR2 SYGVKD. V lost 6 bases to trimming and J lost 5 bases; unmatched junction nucleotides: 2. CDR3 size: 13 residues.